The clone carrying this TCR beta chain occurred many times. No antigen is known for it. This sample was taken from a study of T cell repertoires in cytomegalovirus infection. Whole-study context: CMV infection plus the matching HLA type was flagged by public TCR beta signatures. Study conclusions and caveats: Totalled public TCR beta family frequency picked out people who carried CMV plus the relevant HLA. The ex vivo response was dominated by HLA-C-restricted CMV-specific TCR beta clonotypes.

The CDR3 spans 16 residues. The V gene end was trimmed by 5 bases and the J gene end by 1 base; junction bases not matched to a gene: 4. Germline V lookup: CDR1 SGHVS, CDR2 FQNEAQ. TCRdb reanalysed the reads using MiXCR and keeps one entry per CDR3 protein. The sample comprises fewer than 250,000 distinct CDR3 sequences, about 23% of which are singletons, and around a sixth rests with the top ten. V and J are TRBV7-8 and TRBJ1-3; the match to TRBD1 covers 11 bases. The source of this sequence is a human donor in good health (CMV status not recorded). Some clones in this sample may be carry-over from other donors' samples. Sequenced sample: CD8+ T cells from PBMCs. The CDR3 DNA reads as TGTGCCAGCAGCACCGGGACAGGGGGTTCTGGAAACACCATATATTTT. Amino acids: CASSTGTGGSGNTIYF.